This TCR beta chain is from a study of tumor and adjacent non-tumor tissue in lung cancer. Overall study context: Patients comprised over 9 adenocarcinoma, 2 squamous cell carcinoma and 1 small cell lung cancer.

Whole-study findings and limits: Compared with tumor, normal lung showed significantly lower TCR diversity.

The library came from three nested PCR rounds adapted from ARM-PCR protocols. TCRdb recomputed calls from the multiplex PCR reads with MiXCR, one row per CDR3 protein. The data show tens of thousands of distinct CDR3 sequences, about two thirds seen once. To note about this clonotype: The antigen is not known. Since a much larger clone is just one base distant, this may be a read error.

This sample's RNA came from whole unsorted tissue. Distant lung tissue was collected more than 3 cm away from the tumor edge. This sequence was found in a woman aged 45-59 years with non-small cell lung cancer. Source material: distant non-tumor lung tissue.

The CDR3 region is CASNSQGGGKNIQYF. As DNA, the CDR3 is TGTGCCAGCAATTCACAGGGAGGAGGCAAAAACATTCAGTACTTC. The rearrangement joins TRBV28 to TRBJ2-4; D assignment may be TRBD1 or TRBD2 (6 bases each). In germline, CDR1 is MDHEN, CDR2 SYDVKM. The V and J ends lost 7 bases and 3 bases respectively, with 16 bases between them. The CDR3 is made up of 15 amino acids.